This T cell receptor (beta chain) originates from a study of cytomegalovirus exposure and HLA in healthy donors. Study context: The approximately 110 validation repertoires, a later analysis reported, used the same platform as the roughly 660 repertoires from the first cohort.

As to this clone: Its antigen is unknown.

Sequencing used immunoSEQ multiplex PCR; TCRdb keeps in-frame clones, though not all of them. The sample includes about 160,000 clones, around 85% of them seen just once. Whole-study results and caveats: Through in vitro validation, three CMV-associated chains were shown to be specific for CMV antigens. Associated with cytomegalovirus, according to the listing, were around 170 TCR beta chains. TCR sequences were mostly rare, though some public TCRs occurred in many donors.

Germline CDR1 reads SGHRS; CDR2 reads YFSETQ. The V end was cut by 0 bases, the J end by 0 bases, with 10 bases between. The CDR3 loop spans 15 amino acids. The chain recombines TRBV5-1 with TRBJ2-7; D is unresolved. Sample: PBMCs. This clonotype originated in a woman aged 30 to 39 in good health and CMV-seronegative. This CDR3 is CASSLVSGNSYEQYF. CDR3 coding DNA: TGCGCCAGCAGCTTGGTGTCAGGTAACTCCTACGAGCAGTACTTC.